The T cell receptor (beta chain) under discussion was sequenced for a study of early T cells in non-severe SARS-CoV-2 infection. Study observations and caveats: VDJdb matching, biased toward anti-spike CD8 responses, missed private and CD4 specificities.

Note on this clonotype: The target antigen is unknown.

V lost 3 bases and J lost 6, with 9 bases in between. The germline V gene has CDR1 MNHEY and CDR2 SMNVEV (reference sequence). The CDR3 totals 13 residues. TCRdb ran MiXCR on the 5' RACE reads and lists one entry per CDR3 protein. The sample carries 90,000 to 120,000 distinct CDR3 sequences, 11% recorded once. The source material was whole blood. The chain joins TRBV27 to TRBJ2-1; no reliable D call. The TCR originated in an adult who was a healthcare worker with PCR-confirmed SARS-CoV-2 infection or an uninfected control (not recorded which). CDR3 coding DNA: TGTGCCAGCAGTTTCATGGCTGTCAATGAGCAGTTCTTC. Amino acids: CASSFMAVNEQFF.